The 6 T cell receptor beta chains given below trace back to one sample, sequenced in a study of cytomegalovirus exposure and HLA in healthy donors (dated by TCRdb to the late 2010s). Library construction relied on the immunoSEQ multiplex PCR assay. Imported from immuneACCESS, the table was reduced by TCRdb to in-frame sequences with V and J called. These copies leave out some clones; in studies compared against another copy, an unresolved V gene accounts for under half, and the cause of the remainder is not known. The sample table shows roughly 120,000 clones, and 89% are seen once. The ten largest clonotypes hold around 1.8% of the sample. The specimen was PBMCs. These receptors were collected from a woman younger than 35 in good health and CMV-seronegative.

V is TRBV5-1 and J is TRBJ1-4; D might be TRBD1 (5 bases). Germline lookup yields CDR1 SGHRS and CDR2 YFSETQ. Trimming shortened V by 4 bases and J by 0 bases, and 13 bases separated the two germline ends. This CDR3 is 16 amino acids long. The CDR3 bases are TGCGCCAGCAGCGTCCCCTCGGGGGCAACTAATGAAAAACTGTTTTTT. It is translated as CASSVPSGATNEKLFF.

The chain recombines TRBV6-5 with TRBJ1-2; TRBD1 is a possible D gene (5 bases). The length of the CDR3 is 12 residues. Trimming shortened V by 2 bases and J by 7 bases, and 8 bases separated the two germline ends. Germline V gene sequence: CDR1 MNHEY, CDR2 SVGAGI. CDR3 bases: TGTGCCAGCAGTTACGGAGGGGTTGGCTACACCTTC. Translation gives CASSYGGVGYTF.

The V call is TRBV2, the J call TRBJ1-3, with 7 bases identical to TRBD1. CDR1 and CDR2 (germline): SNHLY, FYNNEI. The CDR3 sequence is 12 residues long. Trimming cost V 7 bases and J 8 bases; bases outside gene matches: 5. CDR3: CASTEGAYTIYF. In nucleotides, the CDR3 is TGTGCCAGCACTGAGGGGGCATACACCATATATTTT.

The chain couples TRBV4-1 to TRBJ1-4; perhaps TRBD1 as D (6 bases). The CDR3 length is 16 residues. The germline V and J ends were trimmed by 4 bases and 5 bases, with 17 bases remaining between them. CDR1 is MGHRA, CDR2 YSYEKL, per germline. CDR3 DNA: TGCGCCAGCAGCCTAAACAGGGTCGTAGTGAATGAAAAACTGTTTTTT. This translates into CASSLNRVVVNEKLFF.

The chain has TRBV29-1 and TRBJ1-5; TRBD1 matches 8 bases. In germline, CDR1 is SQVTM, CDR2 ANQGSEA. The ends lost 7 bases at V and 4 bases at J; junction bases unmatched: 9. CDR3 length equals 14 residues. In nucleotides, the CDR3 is TGCAGCGCCCTCTTTGGACAGGGTAATCAGCCCCAGCATTTT. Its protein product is CSALFGQGNQPQHF.

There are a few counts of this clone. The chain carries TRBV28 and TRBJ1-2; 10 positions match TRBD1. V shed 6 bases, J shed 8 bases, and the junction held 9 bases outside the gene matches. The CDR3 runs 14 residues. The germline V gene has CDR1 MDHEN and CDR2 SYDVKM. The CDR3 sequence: CASRWGTGEYGYTF. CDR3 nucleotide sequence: TGTGCCAGCAGGTGGGGGACAGGGGAGTACGGCTACACCTTC.